The subject of this entry is one TCR beta chain. This sample is part of a study of blood T cell repertoires in COVID-19. About the study: The United States, Italy and Spain supplied acute and convalescent COVID-19 samples. T cells, B-cell-depleted T cells, or PBMCs supplied cDNA or gDNA.

The authors' processing: Reference gene primers were amplified, and this amplification served to estimate nucleated cell counts. Profiled with immunoSEQ multiplex PCR; TCRdb holds only in-frame clones, not every one. That table is the source of V, J and clone size, and D and trimming were worked out from the DNA. The repertoire holds over 45,000 clones, with 85% to 95% as singletons. Germline CDR1 reads SGHNT; CDR2 reads YYREEE (reference sequence). V lost 7 bases and J 0 bases, leaving 12 bases between the germline ends. The CDR3 totals 14 residues. Source material: peripheral blood. This receptor was identified in a man aged 45-65 years with acute or convalescent COVID-19. The rearrangement uses TRBV5-4 and TRBJ2-3; D not certain. DNA of the CDR3: TGTGCCAGCGGTATTCACACGAGCACAGATACGCAGTATTTT. This gives the protein CASGIHTSTDTQYF.